Listed below are T cell receptor beta chains from one sample, sequenced in a study of cytomegalovirus exposure and HLA in healthy donors. Repertoires were generated with immunoSEQ multiplex PCR, while TCRdb's copy carries only in-frame clones and drops some. The data hold tens of thousands of clones, with less than 80% observed a single time. Input material: PBMCs. Receptors originate from a man aged 30-40 years in good health and CMV-seronegative. CDR3s include the opening cysteine and the closing phenylalanine or tryptophan. A D gene is named only where the DNA matches it firmly. Expanded clones get a size class; other rows say once, few or many, or leave the size out.

CDR3nt: TGTGCCAGCAGAAGATCCGGGACAGGGATCGCAACTAATGAAAAACTGTTTTTT
CDR3aa: CASRRSGTGIATNEKLFF
d_gene: TRBD1
v_gene: TRBV7-2
j_gene: TRBJ1-4
abundance: .
len: 18

CDR3nt: TGTGCCAGCAGTCACAGGGGACCGGAGACCCAGTACTTC
CDR3aa: CASSHRGPETQYF
d_gene: TRBD1
v_gene: TRBV6-5
j_gene: TRBJ2-5
abundance: .
len: 13

CDR3nt: TGTGCCAGCAGGGGGACTAGCGATTACAATGAGCAGTTCTTC
CDR3aa: CASRGTSDYNEQFF
d_gene: TRBD2
v_gene: TRBV28
j_gene: TRBJ2-1
abundance: .
len: 14

CDR3nt: TGCGCCAGCAGCAAGGGGGCGACACTATCTGAAGCTTTCTTT
CDR3aa: CASSKGATLSEAFF
d_gene: TRBD1
v_gene: TRBV5-1
j_gene: TRBJ1-1
abundance: .
len: 14

CDR3nt: TGTGCCAGCAGGTCGCAGGGGGCAACTAATGAAAAACTGTTTTTT
CDR3aa: CASRSQGATNEKLFF
d_gene: TRBD1
v_gene: TRBV6-6
j_gene: TRBJ1-4
abundance: .
len: 15

CDR3nt: TGTGCCAGCAGTAGATCGGGTGAGACCCAGTACTTC
CDR3aa: CASSRSGETQYF
d_gene: .
v_gene: TRBV27
j_gene: TRBJ2-5
abundance: .
len: 12

CDR3nt: TGTGCCAGCAGCGTAGCGGACAGTAACTATGGCTACACCTTC
CDR3aa: CASSVADSNYGYTF
d_gene: .
v_gene: TRBV9
j_gene: TRBJ1-2
abundance: .
len: 14

CDR3nt: TGTGCTAGTGGCCGTGGCCCACCCAAGAGGGCCTACGAGCAGTACTTC
CDR3aa: CASGRGPPKRAYEQYF
d_gene: .
v_gene: TRBV12-5
j_gene: TRBJ2-7
abundance: .
len: 16

CDR3nt: TGTGCCTGGAGTGAGGGACAGGGAAATTCACCCCTCCACTTT
CDR3aa: CAWSEGQGNSPLHF
d_gene: TRBD1
v_gene: TRBV30
j_gene: TRBJ1-6
abundance: .
len: 14

CDR3nt: TGTGCCAGCAGTTTCCAGGGGAGTCAGCCCCAGCATTTT
CDR3aa: CASSFQGSQPQHF
d_gene: .
v_gene: TRBV27
j_gene: TRBJ1-5
abundance: once
len: 13

CDR3nt: TGCGCCAGCAGCGCGATACAGGGGCTCACTGAAGCTTTCTTT
CDR3aa: CASSAIQGLTEAFF
d_gene: TRBD1
v_gene: TRBV5-1
j_gene: TRBJ1-1
abundance: .
len: 14

CDR3nt: TGTGCCAGCAGCGGACAGGCTAACAATCAGCCCCAGCATTTT
CDR3aa: CASSGQANNQPQHF
d_gene: TRBD1
v_gene: TRBV27
j_gene: TRBJ1-5
abundance: few
len: 14

CDR3nt: TGTGCCTGGAGCCTCTGGAGGGGTACTCAAGAGACCCAGTACTTC
CDR3aa: CAWSLWRGTQETQYF
d_gene: .
v_gene: TRBV30
j_gene: TRBJ2-5
abundance: .
len: 15

CDR3nt: TGTGCCAGCAGTTTATTGCGGGAGAACTACGAGCAGTACTTC
CDR3aa: CASSLLRENYEQYF
d_gene: TRBD2
v_gene: TRBV27
j_gene: TRBJ2-7
abundance: .
len: 14

CDR3nt: TGCGCCAGCAGTGAGCATCGGGGAGCCACTGAAGCTTTCTTT
CDR3aa: CASSEHRGATEAFF
d_gene: .
v_gene: TRBV10-1
j_gene: TRBJ1-1
abundance: .
len: 14

CDR3nt: TGTGCCAGCAGTTTAGGAGCAGCGGGAGGCAATGAGCAGTTCTTC
CDR3aa: CASSLGAAGGNEQFF
d_gene: TRBD2
v_gene: TRBV6-5
j_gene: TRBJ2-1
abundance: .
len: 15

CDR3nt: TGTGCCAGCTCACCGGGCGGGGGGAACACTGAAGCTTTCTTT
CDR3aa: CASSPGGGNTEAFF
d_gene: .
v_gene: TRBV18
j_gene: TRBJ1-1
abundance: few
len: 14

CDR3nt: TGTGCCAGCGTGGGTGTAGCGGGAGTAGACACCGGGGAGCTGTTTTTT
CDR3aa: CASVGVAGVDTGELFF
d_gene: TRBD2
v_gene: TRBV2
j_gene: TRBJ2-2
abundance: .
len: 16

CDR3nt: TGCGCCAGCAGCCAAGATGGCGGCGGAAGGTCGGGGCAGCCCCAGCATTTT
CDR3aa: CASSQDGGGRSGQPQHF
d_gene: .
v_gene: TRBV4-1
j_gene: TRBJ1-5
abundance: .
len: 17

CDR3nt: TGCGCCAGCAGCTCCCGACAGGGGGGACCCTACGAGCAGTACTTC
CDR3aa: CASSSRQGGPYEQYF
d_gene: TRBD1
v_gene: TRBV4-1
j_gene: TRBJ2-7
abundance: .
len: 15

CDR3nt: TGCGCCAGCAGCGTCCGGGGAAATTCACCCCTCCACTTT
CDR3aa: CASSVRGNSPLHF
d_gene: .
v_gene: TRBV4-1
j_gene: TRBJ1-6
abundance: .
len: 13

CDR3nt: TGTGCCAGCAGCCCCGCGGGCTCTGGGGCCAACGTCCTGACTTTC
CDR3aa: CASSPAGSGANVLTF
d_gene: .
v_gene: TRBV13
j_gene: TRBJ2-6
abundance: .
len: 15

CDR3nt: TGTGCCAGCAGTAGCCGGGACAGGGATGGAGAGCAGTACTTC
CDR3aa: CASSSRDRDGEQYF
d_gene: TRBD1
v_gene: TRBV6-1
j_gene: TRBJ2-7
abundance: few
len: 14

CDR3nt: TGTGCCAGCAGTTACTCGGAGGACGAGCAGTACTTC
CDR3aa: CASSYSEDEQYF
d_gene: .
v_gene: TRBV6-5
j_gene: TRBJ2-7
abundance: .
len: 12

CDR3nt: TGTGCCAGCACCCAAACCTCCCAGGGGAACTACGAGCAGTACTTC
CDR3aa: CASTQTSQGNYEQYF
d_gene: .
v_gene: TRBV27
j_gene: TRBJ2-7
abundance: .
len: 15

CDR3nt: TGTGCCAGCAGCCCCGGGACAGGGGGCATCTACACTGAAGCTTTCTTT
CDR3aa: CASSPGTGGIYTEAFF
d_gene: TRBD1
v_gene: TRBV7-3
j_gene: TRBJ1-1
abundance: .
len: 16

CDR3nt: TGTGCCAGCAGCTTCTTGACAGGGGGCGCGATTGAAACTAATGAAAAACTGTTTTTT
CDR3aa: CASSFLTGGAIETNEKLFF
d_gene: TRBD1
v_gene: TRBV7-9
j_gene: TRBJ1-4
abundance: .
len: 19

CDR3nt: TGTGCCAGCAGTTTAGGCAGTACGAACACTGAAGCTTTCTTT
CDR3aa: CASSLGSTNTEAFF
d_gene: .
v_gene: TRBV28
j_gene: TRBJ1-1
abundance: .
len: 14

CDR3nt: TGTGCCAGCAGTTTAATCCAGGGCCGAGGCTACACCTTC
CDR3aa: CASSLIQGRGYTF
d_gene: .
v_gene: TRBV27
j_gene: TRBJ1-2
abundance: .
len: 13

CDR3nt: TGTGCCAGCAGCTTCGGAATAGCAGGGGACACTGAAGCTTTCTTT
CDR3aa: CASSFGIAGDTEAFF
d_gene: .
v_gene: TRBV7-2
j_gene: TRBJ1-1
abundance: .
len: 15

CDR3nt: TGTGCCATCCCGAGGACAGGGAATCGAACGATCTACGAGCAGTACTTC
CDR3aa: CAIPRTGNRTIYEQYF
d_gene: TRBD1
v_gene: TRBV10-3
j_gene: TRBJ2-7
abundance: .
len: 16

CDR3nt: TGTGCCAGCAGCTTAACCCGAGGCGAGCAGTACTTC
CDR3aa: CASSLTRGEQYF
d_gene: .
v_gene: TRBV7-2
j_gene: TRBJ2-7
abundance: .
len: 12

CDR3nt: TGTGCCAGCAGCTTCTTGAACAGGGACGGCTACACCTTC
CDR3aa: CASSFLNRDGYTF
d_gene: .
v_gene: TRBV5-5
j_gene: TRBJ1-2
abundance: .
len: 13

CDR3nt: TGTGCCAGCACCTTTTGGACAGGGGGCAGGTACGAGCAGTACTTC
CDR3aa: CASTFWTGGRYEQYF
d_gene: TRBD1
v_gene: TRBV5-4
j_gene: TRBJ2-7
abundance: .
len: 15

CDR3nt: TGCGCCAGCAGCCAAGCGAATCTGGGGGGACGAAACAATGAGCAGTTCTTC
CDR3aa: CASSQANLGGRNNEQFF
d_gene: .
v_gene: TRBV4-3
j_gene: TRBJ2-1
abundance: few
len: 17

CDR3nt: TGCAGCGTTGTTGGGCAGGTCCAAGAGTCCCAGTACTTC
CDR3aa: CSVVGQVQESQYF
d_gene: .
v_gene: TRBV29-1
j_gene: TRBJ2-5
abundance: .
len: 13

CDR3nt: TGTGCCAGTAGTATAGTGGGACAAGCTGGAAACACCATATATTTT
CDR3aa: CASSIVGQAGNTIYF
d_gene: .
v_gene: TRBV19
j_gene: TRBJ1-3
abundance: .
len: 15

CDR3nt: TGTGCCAGCGGCCGGGACAGGGGAGGTTTGGACTATGGCTACACCTTC
CDR3aa: CASGRDRGGLDYGYTF
d_gene: TRBD1
v_gene: TRBV2
j_gene: TRBJ1-2
abundance: .
len: 16

CDR3nt: TGTGCCAGTAAAGCGAGCGGGAATTCCTACGAGCAGTACTTC
CDR3aa: CASKASGNSYEQYF
d_gene: TRBD2
v_gene: TRBV19
j_gene: TRBJ2-7
abundance: few
len: 14

CDR3nt: TGTGCCAGCAGCATAGACAGGGGTACTGAAGCTTTCTTT
CDR3aa: CASSIDRGTEAFF
d_gene: TRBD1
v_gene: TRBV5-4
j_gene: TRBJ1-1
abundance: .
len: 13

CDR3nt: TGTGCCAGCGGCGGAACTGATAGGGGCTACACCTTC
CDR3aa: CASGGTDRGYTF
d_gene: .
v_gene: TRBV6-6
j_gene: TRBJ1-2
abundance: .
len: 12

CDR3nt: TGTGCCAGCAGCTTAGTAATTCCTCCCTACGAGCAGTACTTC
CDR3aa: CASSLVIPPYEQYF
d_gene: .
v_gene: TRBV7-9
j_gene: TRBJ2-7
abundance: few
len: 14

CDR3nt: TGTGCCAGCAGCCCGTGGACAGGGGTGAGCTATGGCTACACCTTC
CDR3aa: CASSPWTGVSYGYTF
d_gene: TRBD1
v_gene: TRBV14
j_gene: TRBJ1-2
abundance: .
len: 15

CDR3nt: TGTGCCAGTAGTTGGCAGTCCAACACTGAAGCTTTCTTT
CDR3aa: CASSWQSNTEAFF
d_gene: .
v_gene: TRBV19
j_gene: TRBJ1-1
abundance: few
len: 13

CDR3nt: TGTGCCAGCAGTCGTAGCGGGAGCTCCTACAATGAGCAGTTCTTC
CDR3aa: CASSRSGSSYNEQFF
d_gene: TRBD2
v_gene: TRBV6-6
j_gene: TRBJ2-1
abundance: .
len: 15

CDR3nt: TGCGCCAGCATGATCGCCCGGGGGACCACAGATACGCAGTATTTT
CDR3aa: CASMIARGTTDTQYF
d_gene: .
v_gene: TRBV5-1
j_gene: TRBJ2-3
abundance: .
len: 15

CDR3nt: TGTGCCAGCAGTTTTGTGGTCATCTTTCTAGCGACAGGGGATCTGGGAGGCTACACCTTC
CDR3aa: CASSFVVIFLATGDLGGYTF
d_gene: TRBD1
v_gene: TRBV28
j_gene: TRBJ1-2
abundance: .
len: 20

CDR3nt: TGTGCCAGCAGCGAGGAATTTCAGCCCCAGCATTTT
CDR3aa: CASSEEFQPQHF
d_gene: .
v_gene: TRBV6-5
j_gene: TRBJ1-5
abundance: .
len: 12

CDR3nt: TGTGCCACCAGCAGGGGACTAGCGGGAGCCCACGAGCAGTACTTC
CDR3aa: CATSRGLAGAHEQYF
d_gene: TRBD2
v_gene: TRBV15
j_gene: TRBJ2-7
abundance: few
len: 15

CDR3nt: TGTGCCAGCAGCAAGGGACAGAGCTCTGGGGCCAACGTCCTGACTTTC
CDR3aa: CASSKGQSSGANVLTF
d_gene: TRBD1
v_gene: TRBV6-6
j_gene: TRBJ2-6
abundance: .
len: 16

CDR3nt: TGTGCCAGCACGTCGGTGAACTATGGCTACACCTTC
CDR3aa: CASTSVNYGYTF
d_gene: .
v_gene: TRBV6-5
j_gene: TRBJ1-2
abundance: .
len: 12

CDR3nt: TGTGCCAGCAGTCCGGGCCTAGCGGGAGCGGAAGAGCAGTACTTC
CDR3aa: CASSPGLAGAEEQYF
d_gene: TRBD2
v_gene: TRBV28
j_gene: TRBJ2-7
abundance: .
len: 15

CDR3nt: TGTGCTAGTGGCCTCAATAGCGATGAGCAGTTCTTC
CDR3aa: CASGLNSDEQFF
d_gene: .
v_gene: TRBV12-5
j_gene: TRBJ2-1
abundance: medium-sized
len: 12

CDR3nt: TGTGCCAGCAGTTCGGGAAGTGGCTACACCTTC
CDR3aa: CASSSGSGYTF
d_gene: .
v_gene: TRBV6-5
j_gene: TRBJ1-2
abundance: .
len: 11

CDR3nt: TGTGCCAGCAGTTTAGCCAGGGTTGAGCAGTTCTTC
CDR3aa: CASSLARVEQFF
d_gene: .
v_gene: TRBV6-6
j_gene: TRBJ2-1
abundance: .
len: 12

CDR3nt: TGTGCCTGGAGTGTAGGGGCGGAGACCCAGTACTTC
CDR3aa: CAWSVGAETQYF
d_gene: .
v_gene: TRBV30
j_gene: TRBJ2-5
abundance: .
len: 12